Each of the 19 T cell receptor beta chains below was sequenced from the same sample in a study of T cells in Graves' hyperthyroidism and ophthalmopathy. RNA transcripts provided the source from which TCR beta CDR3 regions were amplified. Carried out on the TCR CDR3, a first-round RT-PCR used the HTBI primer set. A single record per CDR3 protein comes from TCRdb applying MiXCR to the multiplex PCR reads. The sample lists under 400,000 distinct CDR3 sequences, around 14% seen once, with around 10% in the top ten. Sequenced material: blood. Receptors originate from a woman aged 55-70 years with Graves' hyperthyroidism.

The chain is built from TRBV5-1 and TRBJ1-1; D remains ambiguous. The V end was cut by 0 bases, the J end by 0 bases, with 9 bases between. The CDR3 contains 15 residues. The V gene's germline CDR1 is SGHRS and CDR2 YFSETQ. The chain's CDR3 is CASSLVGILNTEAFF. In DNA, the CDR3 is TGCGCCAGCAGCTTGGTAGGCATCTTGAACACTGAAGCTTTCTTT.

The V call is TRBV24-1, the J call TRBJ2-2, with D unresolved. Germline V gene sequence: CDR1 KGHDR, CDR2 SFDVKD. The germline V and J ends were trimmed by 4 bases and 3 bases, with 2 bases remaining between them. CDR3 length equals 12 residues. The CDR3 DNA follows: TGTGCCACCAGTGACTACACCGGGGAGCTGTTTTTT. This gives the protein CATSDYTGELFF.

The table lists this clonotype with a count of one. This rearrangement joins TRBV6-6 to TRBJ2-2; D not certain. The CDR3 contains 13 residues. V was pared by 0 bases and J by 10 bases, with 9 bases between. Germline V CDR1 and CDR2: MNHNY, SVGAGI (reference sequence). The CDR3 bases are TGTGCCAGCAGTTACTCGAGGACCACGGAGCTGTTTTTT. Translation: CASSYSRTTELFF.

This clonotype was observed at least ten times. The V gene is TRBV9, the J gene TRBJ2-7, with 8 bases identical to TRBD1. The CDR3 totals 14 residues. Germline V gives CDR1 SGDLS, CDR2 YYNGEE. Trimming at V came to 2 bases and at J to 2 bases, leaving 3 bases not matched to a gene. CDR3 nucleotide sequence: TGTGCCAGCAGCGTGCGGACAGGGCCCTACGAGCAGTACTTC. Residues: CASSVRTGPYEQYF.

This clonotype was counted a few times. The V gene is TRBV20-1, the J gene TRBJ2-5; D tentatively reads TRBD1 or TRBD2 (6 bases each). V lost 2 bases and J 3 bases, leaving 16 bases between the germline ends. This CDR3 comprises 15 residues. Germline CDR1 reads DFQATT; CDR2 reads SNEGSKA (reference sequence). The CDR3 reads CSARSTGAEEETQYF. In nucleotides, the CDR3 is TGCAGTGCTAGATCTACGGGGGCGGAAGAAGAGACCCAGTACTTC.

This clonotype was seen at least ten times. For the CDR3, the DNA is TGCAGTGCTAGATCGGCCGGGATGAACTACGAGCAGTACTTC. This encodes CSARSAGMNYEQYF. The V and J genes are TRBV20-1 and TRBJ2-7, with D possibly matching TRBD2 (5 bases). This CDR3 is 14 amino acids long. Germline V CDR1 and CDR2: DFQATT, SNEGSKA (reference sequence). V was trimmed by 2 bases and J by 3 bases, leaving 14 bases between them.

This clonotype has more than one count but fewer than ten. This chain uses TRBV7-9 with TRBJ2-1; 11 bases are shared with TRBD2. J gave up 8 bases and V 3 bases, and 6 bases lay outside the gene matches. The CDR3 covers 15 residues. CDR1 SEHNR and CDR2 FQNEAQ come from the germline V gene (reference sequence). The CDR3 sequence is CASSFTSGSIYEQFF. CDR3 sequence (DNA): TGTGCCAGCAGCTTCACTAGCGGGAGCATATATGAGCAGTTCTTC.

This clonotype was observed many times. This chain connects TRBV5-8 to TRBJ1-1; maybe TRBD1 (5 bases). V was pared by 4 bases and J by 5 bases, with 9 bases between. The CDR3 is made up of 12 amino acids. Germline V gene sequence: CDR1 SGHTS, CDR2 YDEGEE. The CDR3 DNA reads as TGTGCCAGCAGCGCGACAGCGACTGAAGCTTTCTTT. Amino acids: CASSATATEAFF. Combining the CDR3 with reference TRBV5-8 and TRBJ1-1 gives the whole variable domain EAGVTQSPTHLIKTRGQQATLRCSPISGHTSVYWYQQALGLGLQFLLWYDEGEERNRGNFPPRFSGRQFPNYSSELNVNALELEDSALYLCASSATATEAFFGQGTRLTVV.

The chain is built from TRBV20-1 and TRBJ2-5; TRBD1 is a possible D gene (6 bases). This CDR3 has 13 residues. CDR1 and CDR2 from the germline V gene are DFQATT and SNEGSKA (reference sequence). V was clipped by 1 base and J by 4 bases, with 10 bases between them. This CDR3 reads CSARGADRETQYF. In nucleotides, the CDR3 is TGCAGTGCTAGAGGGGCGGACAGAGAGACCCAGTACTTC.

This clonotype was seen repeatedly, ten times or more. V is TRBV10-3 and J is TRBJ2-7, with D maybe TRBD1 (6 bases). In germline, CDR1 is ENHRY, CDR2 SYGVKD. The ends were cut back, 7 bases at V and 1 base at J, with 11 bases in the middle. The CDR3 is 13 residues long. CDR3 sequence (DNA): TGTGCCATCAATCCGGACAGATCCTACGAGCAGTACTTC. Its protein product is CAINPDRSYEQYF.

This clonotype was counted at least ten times. The V call is TRBV5-1, the J call TRBJ1-1, with a weak D call TRBD1 (5 bases). Trimming pared 3 bases from V and 1 base from J, leaving 10 bases between. The germline V gene encodes CDR1 SGHRS and CDR2 YFSETQ. The CDR3 has 14 residues. CDR3 DNA sequence: TGCGCCAGCAGCTACGACGGGGCGAACACTGAAGCTTTCTTT. Protein sequence: CASSYDGANTEAFF. The full variable domain, with the rest looked up from reference TRBV5-1 and TRBJ1-1, is KAGVTQTPRYLIKTRGQQVTLSCSPISGHRSVSWYQQTPGQGLQFLFEYFSETQRNKGNFPGRFSGRQFSNSRSEMNVSTLELGDSALYLCASSYDGANTEAFFGQGTRLTVV.

The genes are TRBV12-5 and TRBJ1-3; 7 bases are shared with TRBD1. CDR3 length: 13 residues. In germline, CDR1 is LGHNT, CDR2 FRNRAP. The ends lost 3 bases at V and 8 bases at J; junction bases unmatched: 4. Here the CDR3 DNA reads TGTGCTAGTGGTTTTTATCAGGGGGACACCATATATTTT. This translates into CASGFYQGDTIYF.

This clonotype was picked up many times. This rearrangement joins TRBV2 to TRBJ1-1; TRBD1 matches 7 bases. Germline CDR1 and CDR2: SNHLY and FYNNEI. V lost 4 bases, J lost 0 bases, and 8 bases stayed unmatched. This CDR3 comprises 16 residues. This chain's CDR3 is CASSVRQGRMNTEAFF. In nucleotides, the CDR3 is TGTGCCAGCAGTGTTAGACAGGGCCGGATGAACACTGAAGCTTTCTTT.

This clonotype was counted between two and nine times. The chain has TRBV6-5 and TRBJ2-2; no clear D. V lost 2 bases to trimming and J lost 4 bases, with 11 bases between them. The CDR3 has 15 amino acids. Germline loops: CDR1 MNHEY, CDR2 SVGAGI. In nucleotides, the CDR3 is TGTGCCAGCAGTTACAGGGTCTCGGGCACCGGGGAGCTGTTTTTT. This encodes CASSYRVSGTGELFF.

The chain carries TRBV11-2 and TRBJ2-2; D is unresolved. V lost 1 base, J lost 4 bases, and 22 bases lay in between. CDR1 is SGHAT, CDR2 FQNNGV, per germline. This CDR3 is 19 amino acids long. CDR3 sequence: CASSLGAWEPQSSTGELFF. The CDR3 DNA is TGTGCCAGCAGCTTAGGAGCGTGGGAACCCCAATCGTCCACCGGGGAGCTGTTTTTT.

This clonotype was counted at least ten times. This chain links TRBV28 with TRBJ2-7; 7 bases match TRBD1. CDR1 MDHEN and CDR2 SYDVKM come from the germline V gene. Unmatched junction bases numbered 5, after V lost 2 bases and J lost 4 bases. CDR3 length: 14 amino acids. Here the CDR3 DNA reads TGTGCCAGCAGTTTACCGGGACAGTTTTACGAGCAGTACTTC. Translation gives CASSLPGQFYEQYF.

The genes are TRBV3-1 and TRBJ2-1, with D tentatively TRBD2 (5 bases). CDR3 length: 14 residues. The germline V and J ends were trimmed by 4 bases and 7 bases, with 14 bases remaining between them. The germline gives CDR1 LGHDT, CDR2 YNNKEL (reference sequence). The CDR3 DNA reads TGTGCCAGCAGCCCCGCGGGTGGGCCTAATGAGCAGTTCTTC. This translates into CASSPAGGPNEQFF.

This clonotype has more than one count but fewer than ten. The chain uses TRBV29-1 and TRBJ2-5; maybe TRBD1 (5 bases). The CDR3 loop spans 15 amino acids. Looked up from germline, CDR1 is SQVTM and CDR2 is ANQGSEA. Trimming left V 4 bases short and J 6 bases short, with 21 bases between. The CDR3 coding sequence is TGCAGCGTTGGTTCGCCCAGGGTAGTAAGTAAGACCCAGTACTTC. Amino acid sequence: CSVGSPRVVSKTQYF.

This chain connects TRBV10-2 to TRBJ2-1; perhaps TRBD2 as D (6 bases). The CDR3 is 15 amino acids. The V gene lost 6 bases and the J gene lost 3 bases, with 15 bases spanning the gap. Germline V lookup: CDR1 WSHSY, CDR2 SAAADI. CDR3 sequence (DNA): TGCGCCAGCAGAGCACCGGGACTCTACTACAATGAGCAGTTCTTC. This sequence encodes CASRAPGLYYNEQFF.